The 23 T cell receptor beta chains reported below all come from one sample, sequenced in a study of post-analysis software for immune sequencing data. These receptors' antigens are unknown. Unique molecular identifiers were present in the TCR beta cDNA libraries. One entry per CDR3 protein, called by TCRdb with MiXCR from the PCR reads. Seen here are about 570,000 distinct CDR3 sequences, around 34% observed once, and the top ten hold about 5.6%. Broader study findings: Patients had higher frequencies than controls of roughly five TRBV segments, including TRBV5-6, TRBV5-1 and TRBV20-1.

Source material: blood. These receptors all come from a girl under 18 with multiple sclerosis.

This chain links TRBV9 with TRBJ2-2; no clear D. Trimming removed 3 bases from V and 6 bases from J, with 9 bases in between. Per germline, CDR1 SGDLS and CDR2 YYNGEE. CDR3 length: 13 amino acids. For the CDR3, the DNA is TGTGCCAGCAGCGCAAGGTTATCCGGGGAGCTGTTTTTT. Encoded protein: CASSARLSGELFF.

Details on this clonotype: Being one base from a much bigger clone, this may be a read error. The V and J genes are TRBV20-1 and TRBJ2-5; 7 bases are shared with TRBD1. This CDR3 contains 12 residues. Trimming at V came to 5 bases and at J to 3 bases, leaving 3 bases not matched to a gene. From germline, CDR1 is DFQATT and CDR2 SNEGSKA (reference sequence). CDR3 amino acids: CSAGGQKETQYF. For the CDR3, the DNA is TGCAGTGCTGGGGGACAGAAAGAGACCCAGTACTTC.

This clonotype was counted a few times. The chain has TRBV20-1 and TRBJ2-1; D perhaps matches TRBD2 (6 bases). Germline V CDR1 and CDR2: DFQATT, SNEGSKA (reference sequence). CDR3 length: 14 amino acids. Trimming pared 5 bases from V and 0 bases from J, leaving 11 bases between. The CDR3 sequence is CSAGTSLSYNEQFF. The CDR3 DNA sequence: TGCAGTGCTGGAACTAGCCTCTCCTACAATGAGCAGTTCTTC.

This clonotype showed up just a few times. CDR3 DNA sequence: TGTGCCAGCAGCCTCGGACTAGCGGGGGGTCTATTCTATGAGCAGTTCTTC. Protein product: CASSLGLAGGLFYEQFF. The chain combines TRBV3-1 with TRBJ2-1, with TRBD2 matching 14 bases. The CDR3 has 17 amino acids. The V and J ends lost 4 bases and 8 bases, in that order; junction bases with no gene match: 10. Per germline, CDR1 LGHDT and CDR2 YNNKEL (reference sequence).

The chain joins TRBV13 to TRBJ2-5; TRBD2 matches at 13 bases. Judging by the DNA end, TRBJ2-7 fits better; the J call may be wrong. CDR3 length: 18 residues. CDR1 is PRHDT and CDR2 is FYEKMQ in the germline V gene (reference sequence). The CDR3: CASSDGLAGASPRYEQYF. The CDR3 DNA sequence: TGTGCCAGCAGCGACGGACTAGCGGGGGCCTCACCCCGATACGAGCAGTACTTC.

V gene TRBV19 combines with J gene TRBJ2-1; a weak D match, TRBD2 (5 bases). TRBJ2-7 explains the end of the DNA better; the J call may be wrong. Looked up from germline, CDR1 is LNHDA and CDR2 is SQIVND (reference sequence). The CDR3 totals 14 residues. CDR3 sequence: CASSIGESYNEQYF. CDR3 in DNA: TGTGCCAGTAGTATTGGGGAGTCCTACAATGAGCAGTACTTC.

This clonotype was observed a few times. The CDR3 protein is CASSPTTSPETQYF. For the CDR3, the DNA is TGTGCCAGCAGCCCAACGACTAGCCCAGAGACCCAGTACTTC. The genes are TRBV12-3 or TRBV12-4 and TRBJ2-5; 7 nucleotides agree with TRBD2. The CDR3 loop spans 14 amino acids. Germline trimming cut 6 bases from V and 4 bases from J; bases unmatched to any gene: 8.

The CDR3 DNA follows: TGTGCCAGCAGCCACCCCGGTGGAGCGGGGGGGGACAATGAGCAGTTCTTC. It specifies CASSHPGGAGGDNEQFF. The chain uses TRBV4-2 and TRBJ2-1, with 10 bases fitting TRBD2. This CDR3 has 17 amino acids. V was clipped by 3 bases and J by 5 bases; unmatched bases: 10. The germline V gene encodes CDR1 LGHNA and CDR2 YNFKEQ.

This clonotype was seen a handful of times. The chain combines TRBV28 with TRBJ2-7; 9 bases agree with TRBD1. The CDR3 length is 14 residues. The junction had 2 bases not matched to a gene; V was cut back by 5 bases and J by 0 bases. Germline lookup yields CDR1 MDHEN and CDR2 SYDVKM. CDR3 nucleotides: TGTGCCAGCAGTAAGACAGGGGGCTCCTACGAGCAGTACGTC. It specifies CASSKTGGSYEQYV.

This clonotype was found many times. The chain employs TRBV7-2 and TRBJ1-1; 7 nucleotides align to TRBD1. Germline V gene sequence: CDR1 SGHTA, CDR2 FQGNSA. The J segment lost 1 base and the V segment lost 5 bases, leaving 16 bases of the junction unmatched. This CDR3 region has 18 residues. The CDR3 region is CASSQRRGQRYTNTEAFF. As DNA, the CDR3 is TGTGCCAGCAGCCAGAGGCGGGGACAGCGGTATACGAACACTGAAGCTTTCTTT.

The chain joins TRBV6-5 to TRBJ1-2; tentatively, D is TRBD1 (6 bases). Trimming removed 5 bases from V and 2 bases from J, with 18 bases in between. Germline V gene sequence: CDR1 MNHEY, CDR2 SVGAGI. The CDR3 extends over 16 amino acids. The CDR3 bases are TGTGCCAGCAGTCGGGACACTATCCCAGGAAACTATGGCTACACCTTC. Amino acid sequence: CASSRDTIPGNYGYTF.

This clonotype was seen only a few times. This rearrangement joins TRBV6-2 or TRBV6-3 to TRBJ2-1; TRBD2 agrees at 8 bases. Germline V gives CDR1 MNHEY, CDR2 SVGEGT. With V trimmed by 4 bases and J by 4 bases, 6 bases remained unmatched. CDR3 length equals 15 residues. DNA for the CDR3: TGTGCCAGCAGTTTCCCTAGCGGGTTGTACAATGAGCAGTTCTTC. Protein: CASSFPSGLYNEQFF.

Only a few counts were recorded for this clonotype. This sequence joins TRBV7-2 and TRBJ2-3, with 9 bases fitting TRBD1. This CDR3 is built from 17 residues. Germline trimming cut 1 base from V and 10 bases from J; bases unmatched to any gene: 15. Germline V gives CDR1 SGHTA, CDR2 FQGNSA. The CDR3 here is CASSLVGQGQQGGAQYF. The CDR3 coding sequence is TGTGCCAGCAGCTTAGTAGGACAGGGGCAACAGGGGGGTGCGCAGTATTTT.

This clonotype was seen only a few times. This sequence joins TRBV24-1 and TRBJ2-7; TRBD1 might be the D (6 bases). TRBJ2-5 matches the DNA end more closely, so the J call is doubtful. In germline, CDR1 is KGHDR, CDR2 SFDVKD. This CDR3 has 14 residues. CDR3: CATSDPRGGETQYF. CDR3 sequence (DNA): TGTGCCACCAGTGATCCCAGGGGTGGGGAGACCCAGTACTTC.

CDR3 in amino acids: CASSKGKGVDTEAFF. CDR3 in DNA: TGTGCCAGCAGCAAAGGCAAAGGGGTAGACACTGAAGCTTTCTTT. V gene TRBV21-1 combines with J gene TRBJ1-1; TRBD1 is the table's D call and was not checked against the DNA. TRBV21-1 is given as a pseudogene. The CDR3 has 15 amino acids.

The rearrangement uses TRBV5-1 and TRBJ2-5, with 12 positions matching TRBD2. J gave up 5 bases and V 3 bases, and 14 bases lay outside the gene matches. CDR3 size: 18 residues. Germline CDR1 reads SGHRS; CDR2 reads YFSETQ. In DNA form, the CDR3 reads TGCGCCAGCAGCTCGGGACTAGCGGGCGCGCCAACTGTGGAGACCCAGTACTTC. Translation gives CASSSGLAGAPTVETQYF.

The table lists this clonotype with a few counts. V is TRBV6-1 and J is TRBJ2-3, with TRBD1 identical over 7 bases. This CDR3 contains 15 residues. The junction had 10 bases not matched to a gene; V was cut back by 5 bases and J by 5 bases. Germline V gene lookup returns CDR1 MNHNS and CDR2 SASEGT. The CDR3 bases are TGTGCCAGCAGTCACGACAGGGTCAGTAAAGATACGCAGTATTTT. Translation gives CASSHDRVSKDTQYF.

To note about this clonotype: At one of its ends the junction is not consistent with the germline gene, which may arise from a read error. V is TRBV7-7 and J is TRBJ1-5; 7 bases map to TRBD1. Germline assignment: CDR1 SSHAT and CDR2 FNYEAQ (reference sequence). CDR3 length equals 15 residues. The CDR3: CANSPLTGGNQPQHF. CDR3 in DNA: TGTGCCAACAGCCCACTAACAGGGGGCAATCAGCCCCAGCATTTT.

In the case of this clonotype: A much more abundant neighbour one base away suggests this may be a read error. The CDR3 DNA reads TGTGCCAGCAGCTGGGGGTCAGGGGAGGAGACCCAGTACTTC. Translating it yields CASSWGSGEETQYF. The rearrangement uses TRBV5-6 and TRBJ2-5, with D perhaps TRBD1 (6 bases). CDR1 and CDR2 from the germline V gene are SGHDT and YYEEEE. Trimming pared 3 bases from V and 5 bases from J, leaving 14 bases between. The CDR3 has 14 amino acids.

This clonotype was seen a few times. The chain recombines TRBV2 with TRBJ2-1; TRBD1 agrees at 8 bases. Per germline, CDR1 SNHLY and CDR2 FYNNEI. J was trimmed by 0 bases and V by 3 bases; bases with no gene match: 4. The CDR3 spans 16 residues. This CDR3 reads CASSDTTGGSYNEQFF. CDR3 bases: TGTGCCAGCAGTGACACTACAGGGGGCTCCTACAATGAGCAGTTCTTC. Complete variable domain (other parts from reference TRBV2 and TRBJ2-1): EPEVTQTPSHQVTQMGQEVILRCVPISNHLYFYWYRQILGQKVEFLVSFYNNEISEKSEIFDDQFSVERPDGSNFTLKIRSTKLEDSAMYFCASSDTTGGSYNEQFFGPGTRLTVL.

The rearrangement uses TRBV15 and TRBJ1-4; D is ambiguous. The CDR3 consists of 15 residues. Germline values: CDR1 LNHNV, CDR2 YYDKDF (reference sequence). Trimming left V 0 bases short and J 8 bases short, with 13 bases between. The CDR3 spells CATSRETDTTEKLFF. In DNA, the CDR3 is TGTGCCACCAGCAGAGAGACGGATACAACAGAAAAACTGTTTTTT.

The chain employs TRBV7-2 and TRBJ2-3; no clear D. The germline V gene encodes CDR1 SGHTA and CDR2 FQGNSA. V dropped 4 bases and J dropped 4 bases, with 9 bases sitting between them. The length of the CDR3 is 13 residues. CDR3 nucleotide sequence: TGTGCCAGCAGCTCCTTTTTAGCAGATACGCAGTATTTT. Translating gives CASSSFLADTQYF.

The V call is TRBV15, the J call TRBJ1-2; 7 positions match TRBD1. The CDR3 has 15 residues. Germline-derived CDR1 and CDR2 are LNHNV and YYDKDF (reference sequence). V gave up 1 base and J gave up 4 bases; unmatched junction bases: 6. The DNA for the CDR3 is TGTGCCACCAGCAGAGTCCGGGGACAGTTCTATGGCTACACCTTC. Its translation is CATSRVRGQFYGYTF.